These 16 T cell receptor beta chains were sequenced from one sample in a study of Tregs in tolerant kidney transplant recipients. These receptors' targets are unknown. Here immunoSEQ multiplex PCR was the method, and the copy in TCRdb shows in-frame clones only, minus some. The top ten hold about 23% of the sample, which has some 1,800 clones, roughly 40% seen once. Input material: Tregs from blood cultured with allogeneic cells. The receptor source for this set is a human patient who received a combined kidney and bone marrow transplant. Some T cells may have originated in the graft donor.

V is TRBV19 and J is TRBJ1-5; perhaps TRBD1 as D (5 bases). The germline V and J ends were trimmed by 1 base and 8 bases, with 15 bases remaining between them. This CDR3 has 15 amino acids. Germline V gene lookup returns CDR1 LNHDA and CDR2 SQIVND (reference sequence). The CDR3, as DNA: TGTGCCAGTAGTATAGCGGGGCCCGGGGGGGAGCCCCAGCATTTT. This sequence encodes CASSIAGPGGEPQHF.

This chain links TRBV5-6 with TRBJ2-2; TRBD1 matches 7 bases. CDR1 is SGHDT, CDR2 YYEEEE, per germline. With V trimmed by 1 base and J by 3 bases, 3 bases remained unmatched. The CDR3 covers 15 residues. The CDR3 loop reads CASSLKGQYTGELFF. The DNA of the CDR3 is TGTGCCAGCAGCTTGAAGGGACAGTACACCGGGGAGCTGTTTTTT. The entire variable domain, with the rest obtained from reference TRBV5-6 and TRBJ2-2, is as follows: DAGVTQSPTHLIKTRGQQVTLRCSPKSGHDTVSWYQQALGQGPQFIFQYYEEEERQRGNFPDRFSGHQFPNYSSELNVNALLLGDSALYLCASSLKGQYTGELFFGEGSRLTVL.

A note on this clone: Additional DNA sequences in this sample encode the identical CDR3. The chain uses TRBV5-2 and TRBJ2-3; TRBD1, the D gene given by the table, was not confirmed from the DNA. TRBV5-2 is a pseudogene segment. The CDR3 has 18 residues. The CDR3 sequence: CASSQTQWAGVSPDTQYF. CDR3 DNA sequence: TGCGCCAGCAGCCAAACACAATGGGCAGGGGTGAGTCCAGATACGCAGTATTTT.

This clone has a handful of counts. V usage is TRBV6-4 and J usage is TRBJ2-5; D is uncertain. Germline values: CDR1 MRHNA, CDR2 SNTAGT. Trimming pared 9 bases from V and 4 bases from J, leaving 12 bases between. The CDR3 is 12 amino acids. The CDR3: CARGYEPETQYF. CDR3 in DNA: TGTGCCAGGGGTTACGAGCCAGAGACCCAGTACTTC.

There are a few counts of this clone. The genes are TRBV10-3 and TRBJ2-7; TRBD2 is a possible D gene (6 bases). V gave up 4 bases and J gave up 5 bases, with 12 bases separating them. The CDR3 length is 13 residues. Germline V CDR1 and CDR2: ENHRY, SYGVKD. The CDR3 region is CAISGVRGNEQYF. The CDR3 DNA reads TGTGCCATCAGTGGCGTACGGGGGAACGAGCAGTACTTC.

This clone was seen a few times. A far bigger clonotype differs at one base, so this is likely a read error. The V and J genes are TRBV6-5 and TRBJ1-2, with no clear D. The germline V gene has CDR1 MNHEY and CDR2 SVGAGI. The CDR3 has 11 amino acids. The CDR3 DNA reads as TGTGCCTGCAGTGAGGGTTATGGCTACACCTTC. Translating it yields CACSEGYGYTF.

Details on this clone: A far bigger clonotype differs at one base, so this is likely a read error. This chain uses TRBV4-2 with TRBJ1-2; D ambiguous. The CDR3 is 16 residues long. Germline V gene lookup returns CDR1 LGHNA and CDR2 YNFKEQ. V dropped 0 bases and J dropped 5 bases, with 16 bases sitting between them. The CDR3 reads CASSQECVSGSYGYTF. The CDR3 nucleotides read TGTGCCAGCAGCCAAGAGTGCGTATCAGGATCTTATGGCTACACCTTC.

The J gene is TRBJ1-4, the V gene TRBV19; possible D gene TRBD1, 6 bases. V was pared by 9 bases and J by 4 bases, with 18 bases between. CDR3 length: 15 residues. The germline CDR1 and CDR2 sequences are LNHDA and SQIVND (reference sequence). The CDR3 reads CASADQGGFNEKLFF. CDR3 sequence (DNA): TGTGCCAGCGCGGACCAAGGGGGTTTTAATGAAAAACTGTTTTTT. The whole variable domain, remainder taken from reference TRBV19 and TRBJ1-4, is DGGITQSPKYLFRKEGQNVTLSCEQNLNHDAMYWYRQDPGQGLRLIYYSQIVNDFQKGDIAEGYSVSREKKESFPLTVTSAQKNPTAFYLCASADQGGFNEKLFFGSGTQLSVL.

The CDR3 nucleotides read TGCGCCAGCAGCATGGGACTCTTTGGGGGGCTGCGTCTAGCGGCATCCTACGAGCAGTACTTC. Amino acid sequence: CASSMGLFGGLRLAASYEQYF. The chain recombines TRBV5-1 with TRBJ2-7; D might be TRBD2 (7 bases). V was shortened by 4 bases and J by 1 base, with 33 bases between the two germline ends. CDR1 is SGHRS and CDR2 is YFSETQ in the germline V gene. The length of the CDR3 is 21 residues.

This clone came up a few times. CDR3 sequence reads: CASSWTGGDNEQFF. The CDR3 DNA reads as TGTGCCAGCAGCTGGACAGGGGGGGACAATGAGCAGTTCTTC. The chain combines TRBV7-9 with TRBJ2-1, with 10 nucleotides matching TRBD1. The V and J ends lost 4 bases and 5 bases, in that order; junction bases with no gene match: 2. Germline V gene lookup returns CDR1 SEHNR and CDR2 FQNEAQ (reference sequence). The CDR3 has 14 amino acids.

This clone was recorded only once. The chain recombines TRBV18 with TRBJ2-1, with 10 positions matching TRBD2. V was pared by 3 bases and J by 0 bases, with 11 bases of the junction left unmatched. Germline-derived CDR1 and CDR2 are KGHSH and LQKENI. This CDR3 region has 19 residues. CDR3 amino acids: CASSPLTSGDKSSYNEQFF. CDR3 nucleotides: TGTGCCAGCTCACCTCTAACTAGCGGGGACAAGAGCTCCTACAATGAGCAGTTCTTC. The whole variable domain, filled in from reference TRBV18 and TRBJ2-1, reads NAGVMQNPRHLVRRRGQEARLRCSPMKGHSHVYWYRQLPEEGLKFMVYLQKENIIDESGMPKERFSAEFPKEGPSILRIQQVVRGDSAAYFCASSPLTSGDKSSYNEQFFGPGTRLTVL.

The chain carries TRBV5-1 and TRBJ1-1; D is perhaps TRBD1 (5 bases). Trimming shortened V by 4 bases and J by 3 bases, and 13 bases separated the two germline ends. The CDR3 extends over 14 amino acids. Germline loops: CDR1 SGHRS, CDR2 YFSETQ. CDR3 sequence (DNA): TGCGCCAGCAGCCTCTGGGGGAGGGACACTGAAGCTTTCTTT. The encoded protein is CASSLWGRDTEAFF. The variable domain in full, completed from reference TRBV5-1 and TRBJ1-1, reads KAGVTQTPRYLIKTRGQQVTLSCSPISGHRSVSWYQQTPGQGLQFLFEYFSETQRNKGNFPGRFSGRQFSNSRSEMNVSTLELGDSALYLCASSLWGRDTEAFFGQGTRLTVV.

In this sample, this clone turned up a few times. This chain uses TRBV9 with TRBJ2-5, with 7 bases identical to TRBD2. The V and J ends lost 3 bases and 10 bases, in that order; junction bases with no gene match: 6. This CDR3 contains 12 residues. Germline-derived CDR1 and CDR2 are SGDLS and YYNGEE. The DNA of the CDR3 is TGTGCCAGCAGCGGCATCGGGGGGAACCAGTACTTC. Translation gives CASSGIGGNQYF. The full variable domain, rest sourced from reference TRBV9 and TRBJ2-5, is DSGVTQTPKHLITATGQRVTLRCSPRSGDLSVYWYQQSLDQGLQFLIQYYNGEERAKGNILERFSAQQFPDLHSELNLSSLELGDSALYFCASSGIGGNQYFGPGTRLLVL.

This clone was seen just once. A far larger clone differs by one base, so this is likely a read error. This chain joins TRBV2 and TRBJ1-1; D remains ambiguous. From germline, CDR1 is SNHLY and CDR2 FYNNEI. The CDR3 is 13 amino acids. Here the CDR3 DNA reads TGTACCAGCGTTCCGGTTCTACGCTCTGAAGCTTTCTTT. Protein sequence: CTSVPVLRSEAFF.

This clone was recorded once. V is TRBV5-1 and J is TRBJ2-3; no definite D call. Trimming shortened V by 3 bases and J by 3 bases, and 8 bases separated the two germline ends. In germline, CDR1 is SGHRS, CDR2 YFSETQ. CDR3 length equals 13 residues. The CDR3 sequence: CASSSGITDTQYF. In DNA form, the CDR3 reads TGCGCCAGCAGCTCGGGTATTACAGATACGCAGTATTTT.

This clone showed up just a few times. The rearrangement uses TRBV11-2 and TRBJ2-1, with a tentative D call TRBD1 (6 bases). The germline V gene encodes CDR1 SGHAT and CDR2 FQNNGV. The V end was cut by 2 bases, the J end by 2 bases, with 7 bases between. The CDR3 length is 14 residues. This CDR3 reads CASSLQGPYNEQFF. As DNA, the CDR3 is TGTGCCAGCAGCTTACAGGGGCCCTACAATGAGCAGTTCTTC.